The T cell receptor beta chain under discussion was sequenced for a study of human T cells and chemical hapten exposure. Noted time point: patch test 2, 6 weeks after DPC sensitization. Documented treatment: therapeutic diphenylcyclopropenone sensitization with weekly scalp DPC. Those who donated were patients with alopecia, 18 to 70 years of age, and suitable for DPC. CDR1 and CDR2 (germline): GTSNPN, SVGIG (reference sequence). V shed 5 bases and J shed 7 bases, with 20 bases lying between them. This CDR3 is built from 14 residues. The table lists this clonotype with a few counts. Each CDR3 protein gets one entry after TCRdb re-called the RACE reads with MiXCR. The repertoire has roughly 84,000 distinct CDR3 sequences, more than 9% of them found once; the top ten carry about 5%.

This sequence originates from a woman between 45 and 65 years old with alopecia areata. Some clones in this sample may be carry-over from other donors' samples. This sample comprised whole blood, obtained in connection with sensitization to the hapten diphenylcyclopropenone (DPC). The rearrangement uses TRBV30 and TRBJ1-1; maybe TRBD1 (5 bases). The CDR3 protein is CAWSLGTRLGEAFF. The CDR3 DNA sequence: TGTGCCTGGTCTCTGGGGACGCGGTTGGGTGAAGCTTTCTTT.